This is a list of T cell receptor beta chains from one sample in a study of shared clonotypes between healthy human individuals. Measured with immunoSEQ multiplex PCR; TCRdb has only the in-frame clones, and not every one. The data contain about 2.4 million clones, more than 90% of them singletons. Specimen: naive CD4+ T cells sorted from blood. These receptors were taken from a man aged 18 to 30 in good health. Each CDR3 is given with its conserved first and last residue. Each record gives: V gene, CDR3 length, CDR3 protein.

v_call: TRBV5-1
cdr3_length: 13
cdr3_aa: CASSLHLQETQYF

v_call: TRBV10-2
cdr3_length: 18
cdr3_aa: CASSGTSVSQKGPDTQYF

v_call: TRBV19
cdr3_length: 14
cdr3_aa: CASSIPGWGTEAFF

v_call: TRBV4-1
cdr3_length: 14
cdr3_aa: CASRSQGKNTEAFF

v_call: TRBV28
cdr3_length: 14
cdr3_aa: CASRHTGANYGYTF

v_call: TRBV19
cdr3_length: 16
cdr3_aa: CASSRKDSGRNTEAFF

v_call: TRBV25-1
cdr3_length: 17
cdr3_aa: CASSSASGPGVIETQYF

v_call: TRBV4-3
cdr3_length: 14
cdr3_aa: CASSQEKGGYEQYF

v_call: TRBV10-2
cdr3_length: 13
cdr3_aa: CASSRDTNQPQHF

v_call: TRBV11-3
cdr3_length: 14
cdr3_aa: CASSPRSYTDTQYF

v_call: TRBV13
cdr3_length: 12
cdr3_aa: CASSRQSYEQYF

v_call: TRBV6-5
cdr3_length: 14
cdr3_aa: CASRGTGLGSPLHF

v_call: TRBV27
cdr3_length: 14
cdr3_aa: CASSLNRVYNEQFF

v_call: TRBV5-1
cdr3_length: 15
cdr3_aa: CASRLADKAAAEQYF

v_call: TRBV27
cdr3_length: 16
cdr3_aa: CASSLDGTGLMRGYTF

v_call: TRBV4-3
cdr3_length: 15
cdr3_aa: CASSQEGGQGNGYTF

v_call: TRBV19
cdr3_length: 16
cdr3_aa: CASSIDRGRNNQPQHF

v_call: TRBV6-6
cdr3_length: 13
cdr3_aa: CASKKAYSYEQYF

v_call: TRBV7-2
cdr3_length: 16
cdr3_aa: CASSLTILSGANVLTF

v_call: TRBV5-1
cdr3_length: 16
cdr3_aa: CASSLGFYPNTGELFF

v_call: TRBV30
cdr3_length: 13
cdr3_aa: CAWSGGVGQPQHF

v_call: TRBV6-5
cdr3_length: 15
cdr3_aa: CASSYVFDSNQPQHF

v_call: TRBV5-1
cdr3_length: 13
cdr3_aa: CASRGDINQPQHF

v_call: TRBV29-1
cdr3_length: 14
cdr3_aa: CSVEDQGRDQPQHF

v_call: TRBV30
cdr3_length: 16
cdr3_aa: CAWSGPGGPGTDTQYF

v_call: TRBV19
cdr3_length: 15
cdr3_aa: CASSIPGTLQNIQYF

v_call: TRBV4-3
cdr3_length: 17
cdr3_aa: CASSQESPWQGAYEQYF

v_call: TRBV7-2
cdr3_length: 17
cdr3_aa: CASSLTGTGGLSGELFF

v_call: TRBV7-9
cdr3_length: 13
cdr3_aa: CASSSSGVNEQYF

v_call: TRBV10-1
cdr3_length: 14
cdr3_aa: CATSPGGPTDTQYF

v_call: TRBV19
cdr3_length: 15
cdr3_aa: CASSYQGAIGYGYTF